A selection of T cell receptor beta chains follows, all from one sample in a study of Ad26.COV2.S vaccination and SARS-CoV-2 variants. Sequencing used immunoSEQ multiplex PCR; TCRdb keeps in-frame clones, though not all of them. The data hold some 500,000 clones, with roughly nine tenths observed a single time. The material was peripheral blood, obtained in a trial of Ad26.COV2.S vaccine versus placebo. The source of these receptors is a person between 18 and 65 years old who received the Ad26.COV2.S COVID-19 vaccine or a placebo. CDR3s include the opening cysteine and the closing phenylalanine or tryptophan. Each record gives: V gene, J gene, clone size, D gene, CDR3 protein, CDR3 DNA. The D gene is left open where the match is weak. Where a row states a size, it is once, few, many or the class of an expanded clone; other rows omit it.

V gene: TRBV30; J gene: TRBJ1-1; clone size: -; D gene: -; CDR3 protein: CAWSVRSGTEAFF; CDR3 DNA: TGTGCCTGGAGTGTAAGGAGTGGCACTGAAGCTTTCTTT
V gene: TRBV4-1; J gene: TRBJ1-1; clone size: -; D gene: -; CDR3 protein: CASSQARAAGYTEAFF; CDR3 DNA: TGCGCCAGCAGCCAGGCTCGAGCTGCGGGGTACACTGAAGCTTTCTTT
V gene: TRBV10-2; J gene: TRBJ2-2; clone size: -; D gene: TRBD1; CDR3 protein: CASCSSGTVQQTNTGELFF; CDR3 DNA: TGCGCCAGCTGTTCCTCTGGGACAGTACAACAGACCAACACCGGGGAGCTGTTTTTT
V gene: TRBV6-4; J gene: TRBJ1-5; clone size: -; D gene: -; CDR3 protein: CASSCRQPQHF; CDR3 DNA: TGTGCCAGCAGTTGCAGACAGCCCCAGCATTTT
V gene: TRBV29-1; J gene: TRBJ2-3; clone size: -; D gene: TRBD2; CDR3 protein: CSVEGTSGGETDTQYF; CDR3 DNA: TGCAGCGTTGAGGGGACTAGCGGAGGTGAGACAGATACGCAGTATTTT
V gene: TRBV5-6; J gene: TRBJ2-7; clone size: -; D gene: TRBD2; CDR3 protein: CASSLRGGSPYEQYF; CDR3 DNA: TGTGCCAGCAGCTTGCGCGGGGGTTCCCCCTACGAGCAGTACTTC
V gene: TRBV4-1; J gene: TRBJ2-5; clone size: -; D gene: TRBD2; CDR3 protein: CASSQVAGGQQETQYF; CDR3 DNA: TGCGCCAGCAGCCAAGTAGCGGGGGGGCAACAAGAGACCCAGTACTTC
V gene: TRBV6-4; J gene: TRBJ2-1; clone size: many; D gene: TRBD2; CDR3 protein: CASSDSTSGSNEQFF; CDR3 DNA: TGTGCCAGCAGTGACTCGACTAGCGGGAGCAATGAGCAGTTCTTC
V gene: TRBV19; J gene: TRBJ1-2; clone size: -; D gene: TRBD1; CDR3 protein: CASSRWTGLNYGYTF; CDR3 DNA: TGTGCCAGTAGTCGGTGGACAGGGTTAAACTATGGCTACACCTTC
V gene: TRBV7-2; J gene: TRBJ1-1; clone size: -; D gene: -; CDR3 protein: CASSFNRGEKAFF; CDR3 DNA: TGTGCCAGCAGCTTTAATCGGGGCGAGAAAGCTTTCTTT
V gene: TRBV15; J gene: TRBJ2-1; clone size: -; D gene: -; CDR3 protein: CATSRDGFRDVTYNEQFF; CDR3 DNA: TGTGCCACCAGCAGAGATGGCTTCCGGGACGTCACCTACAATGAGCAGTTCTTC
V gene: TRBV19; J gene: TRBJ1-2; clone size: -; D gene: -; CDR3 protein: CASSIAGGSGYTF; CDR3 DNA: TGTGCCAGTAGTATAGCCGGGGGGTCTGGCTACACCTTC
V gene: TRBV18; J gene: TRBJ2-2; clone size: -; D gene: -; CDR3 protein: CASSPLTVGELFF; CDR3 DNA: TGTGCCAGCTCACCACTTACCGTCGGGGAGCTGTTTTTT
V gene: TRBV19; J gene: TRBJ2-1; clone size: -; D gene: TRBD1; CDR3 protein: CASSYRGNEQFF; CDR3 DNA: TGTGCCAGTTCCTACAGGGGCAATGAGCAGTTCTTC
V gene: TRBV4-1; J gene: TRBJ1-5; clone size: -; D gene: TRBD1; CDR3 protein: CASSHPQGGEVDQPQHF; CDR3 DNA: TGCGCCAGCAGCCACCCACAGGGGGGTGAGGTTGATCAGCCCCAGCATTTT
V gene: TRBV20-1; J gene: TRBJ1-4; clone size: once; D gene: -; CDR3 protein: CSASPREKLFF; CDR3 DNA: TGCAGTGCTAGTCCCCGGGAAAAACTGTTTTTT
V gene: TRBV9; J gene: TRBJ1-2; clone size: -; D gene: -; CDR3 protein: CASSVGGGNYGYTF; CDR3 DNA: TGTGCCAGCAGCGTAGGTGGGGGGAACTATGGCTACACCTTC
V gene: TRBV5-1; J gene: TRBJ2-2; clone size: few; D gene: TRBD2; CDR3 protein: CASSLVAGYTGELFF; CDR3 DNA: TGCGCCAGCAGCTTGGTAGCGGGCTACACCGGGGAGCTGTTTTTT
V gene: TRBV5-4; J gene: TRBJ2-2; clone size: once; D gene: TRBD1; CDR3 protein: CASSLPGQVSDAGELFF; CDR3 DNA: TGTGCCAGCAGCTTGCCAGGACAGGTTTCCGACGCCGGGGAGCTGTTTTTT
V gene: TRBV29-1; J gene: TRBJ1-1; clone size: -; D gene: -; CDR3 protein: CSVGDLRGTFF; CDR3 DNA: TGCAGCGTCGGGGACCTCCGCGGGACTTTCTTT
V gene: TRBV19; J gene: TRBJ2-5; clone size: -; D gene: TRBD2; CDR3 protein: CASSMPPRGLASQETQYF; CDR3 DNA: TGTGCCAGTAGTATGCCCCCGAGGGGACTAGCGTCCCAAGAGACCCAGTACTTC
V gene: TRBV30; J gene: TRBJ1-1; clone size: -; D gene: -; CDR3 protein: CAWSRGGGTEAFF; CDR3 DNA: TGTGCCTGGAGTAGGGGCGGCGGCACTGAAGCTTTCTTT
V gene: TRBV7-2; J gene: TRBJ2-5; clone size: few; D gene: -; CDR3 protein: CARDRDSQETQYF; CDR3 DNA: TGTGCCAGGGATCGAGACAGTCAAGAGACCCAGTACTTC